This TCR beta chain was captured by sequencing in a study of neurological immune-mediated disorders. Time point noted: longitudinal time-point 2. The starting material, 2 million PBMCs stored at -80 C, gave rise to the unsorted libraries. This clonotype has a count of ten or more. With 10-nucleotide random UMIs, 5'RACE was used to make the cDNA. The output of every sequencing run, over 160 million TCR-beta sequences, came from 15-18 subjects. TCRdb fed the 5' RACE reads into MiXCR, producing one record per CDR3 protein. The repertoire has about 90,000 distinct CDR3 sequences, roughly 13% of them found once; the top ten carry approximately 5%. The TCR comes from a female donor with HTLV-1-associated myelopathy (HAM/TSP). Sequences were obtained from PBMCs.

The CDR3 coding sequence is TGTGCCAGTCAGGACGGGGAGAAGACCCAGTACTTC. Its translation: CASQDGEKTQYF. The chain links TRBV7-9 to TRBJ2-5, with D perhaps TRBD2 (5 bases). With 9 bases removed from V and 6 bases from J, the gap between germline ends came to 14 bases. CDR1 is SEHNR, CDR2 FQNEAQ, per germline (reference sequence). There are 12 residues in the CDR3.